One sample yielded the 25 T cell receptor beta chains listed below, sequenced in a study of tumor and adjacent non-tumor tissue in lung cancer. No cell sorting was done before RNA was extracted from the tissue. Three rounds of nested PCR, following a modified ARM-PCR protocol, produced the TCRbeta library. TCRdb used MiXCR to reprocess the multiplex PCR reads, holding one entry per CDR3 protein. The sample lists 200,000 to 250,000 distinct CDR3 sequences; about two thirds were seen once. Sequenced material: lung tumor tissue. The source of these receptors is a man aged 55-75 years with non-small cell lung cancer.

Points on this clonotype: In this CDR3 the conserved last residue, phenylalanine or tryptophan, is missing, so a read error is likely. Because the CDR3's place on the DNA is in doubt, the DNA is left out and the CDR3 is given as listed by TCRdb. The J gene is TRBJ2-1, the V gene TRBV20-1; the table's D call, TRBD1, has no DNA check behind it. The CDR3 is 14 residues long, counting both termini. Germline CDR1 is DFQATT and CDR2 is SNEGSKA (reference sequence). CDR3 in amino acids: CSAREGGAINEEFL.

This clonotype counts as medium-sized. This chain links TRBV11-3 with TRBJ2-1; a weak D match, TRBD1 (5 bases). Germline CDR1 is SGHNT and CDR2 is YENEEA. Trimming removed 1 base from V and 6 bases from J, with 13 bases in between. The CDR3 covers 15 residues. CDR3: CASSLGTISPNEQFF. The CDR3 DNA reads TGTGCCAGCAGCTTAGGGACAATAAGCCCCAATGAGCAGTTCTTC.

The J gene is TRBJ1-2, the V gene TRBV11-1; no reliable D call. The V end lost 5 bases, the J end lost 8 bases, and 12 bases lay between the germline ends. CDR3 length: 12 amino acids. Per germline, CDR1 SGHAT and CDR2 FQDESV (reference sequence). CDR3 protein: CASSLEGAGYTF. CDR3 coding DNA: TGTGCCAGCAGCCTAGAGGGTGCCGGCTACACCTTC. The full variable domain, in which reference TRBV11-1 and TRBJ1-2 provide the parts outside the CDR3, is EAEVAQSPRYKITEKSQAVAFWCDPISGHATLYWYRQILGQGPELLVQFQDESVVDDSQLPKDRFSAERLKGVDSTLKIQPAELGDSAMYLCASSLEGAGYTFGSGTRLTVV.

This sequence joins TRBV29-1 and TRBJ1-1, with D maybe TRBD1 (5 bases). There are 13 residues in the CDR3. The germline CDR1 and CDR2 sequences are SQVTM and ANQGSEA. CDR3 sequence: CSGTYRGGSEAFF. The CDR3 DNA sequence: TGCAGTGGAACCTATCGCGGGGGTAGCGAAGCTTTCTTT.

About this clonotype itself: As the CDR3 is not closed by the conserved phenylalanine or tryptophan, this likely results from a read error. This chain connects TRBV4-2 to TRBJ2-3, with D tentatively TRBD2 (5 bases). The CDR3 totals 16 residues. Trimming cost V 4 bases and J 0 bases, with 14 bases left between them. Germline-derived CDR1 and CDR2 are LGHNA and YNFKEQ. DNA of the CDR3: TGTGCCAGCAGCCGGAACCCCAGGACTAGCACAGATACGCAGTATTAT. It translates to CASSRNPRTSTDTQYY.

Notes on this clonotype: A much larger clone lies a single base off, so this may be a read error. CDR3 coding DNA: TGTGCCAGCGGAAAGGGCTTTGCGCATAATTCACCCTTCCACTTT. Translating it yields CASGKGFAHNSPFHF. This rearrangement joins TRBV6-1 to TRBJ1-6; no definite D call. The CDR3 sequence is 15 residues long. Germline values: CDR1 MNHNS, CDR2 SASEGT.

Details on this clonotype: This may stem from a read error, because a much larger clone lies one nucleotide away. The genes are TRBV20-1 and TRBJ2-3; 11 bases line up with TRBD2. Germline CDR1 is DFQATT and CDR2 is SNEGSKA (reference sequence). The CDR3 consists of 15 residues. CDR3 nucleotides: TGCAGTGCTAGGCCTAGCGGGAGGAACTCAGATACGCGGTATTTT. The encoded protein is CSARPSGRNSDTRYF.

Note on this clonotype: This clone may be a read error of a much larger clone one base away. The rearrangement joins TRBV20-1 to TRBJ2-3; TRBD2 matches 11 bases. Trimming removed 4 bases from V and 4 bases from J; junction bases left unmatched: 7. Germline-derived CDR1 and CDR2 are DFQATT and SNEGSKA (reference sequence). This CDR3 is built from 15 residues. The CDR3 coding sequence is TGCAGTGCTATGCCTAGCGGGAGGAACTCAGATACGCAGTATTTT. It codes for CSAMPSGRNSDTQYF.

With regard to this clonotype: The junction and the germline gene differ at one end; a read error may be behind it. The chain combines TRBV5-5 with TRBJ1-1; D gene uncertain. Germline V gene data show CDR1 as SGHKS and CDR2 as YYEKEE (reference sequence). The CDR3 is 16 residues long. This CDR3 is CASSLVVGSVNTDAFF. The CDR3 DNA is TGTGCCAGCAGCTTGGTAGTGGGCTCAGTGAACACTGACGCTTTCTTT.

The J gene is TRBJ2-3, the V gene TRBV20-1, with a possible D match to TRBD2 (7 bases). The germline V and J ends were trimmed by 5 bases and 12 bases, with 27 bases remaining between them. The CDR3 is 15 residues long. Germline V gene data show CDR1 as DFQATT and CDR2 as SNEGSKA (reference sequence). CDR3 sequence: CSAPDGGPGRQTQYF. The CDR3 DNA reads TGCAGTGCTCCGGACGGGGGGCCGGGGAGACAAACACAGTATTTT.

Turning to this clonotype: No conserved phenylalanine or tryptophan is present at the end of the CDR3, so a read error is the likely explanation. This chain joins TRBV20-1 and TRBJ2-1; 8 bases align to TRBD2. Germline trimming cut 6 bases from V and 7 bases from J; bases unmatched to any gene: 17. CDR1 and CDR2 (germline): DFQATT, SNEGSKA (reference sequence). The CDR3 sequence is 16 residues long. The CDR3 spells CSAMRGDGRAWNEQFL. Here the CDR3 DNA reads TGCAGTGCCATGAGGGGGGACGGGAGGGCCTGGAATGAGCAGTTCTTA.

Comment on this clonotype: A clone one base away is much larger, so this may be a read error. The chain recombines TRBV12-3 or TRBV12-4 with TRBJ2-1; TRBD2 matches at 12 bases. This CDR3 spans 15 amino acids. As DNA, the CDR3 is TGTACCAGCAGAATGCCGGGACTAGCGGGCAATGAGCAGTTCTTC. Translation: CTSRMPGLAGNEQFF.

This clonotype has just a few counts. CDR3 bases: TGCGCCAGCAGCCAAGAATACCGAGCCAAAAACATTCAGTACTTC. This gives the protein CASSQEYRAKNIQYF. The rearrangement joins TRBV4-3 to TRBJ2-4, with D hard to call. This CDR3 region has 15 residues. V was cut by 0 bases and J by 0 bases, with 6 bases left in between. CDR1 and CDR2 from the germline V gene are LGHNA and YSLEER.

This clonotype was recorded once. It may be a read error: a sequence one base away is much more abundant. The chain combines TRBV20-1 with TRBJ2-3; TRBD1 might be the D (5 bases). CDR3 length: 14 amino acids. In germline, CDR1 is DFQATT, CDR2 SNEGSKA (reference sequence). V was shortened by 6 bases and J by 1 base, with 14 bases between the two germline ends. The CDR3 region is CSAWSVGGTDTQYF. The DNA of the CDR3 is TGCAGTGCCTGGTCGGTAGGGGGCACAGATACGCAGTATTTT.

Regarding this clonotype: One end of the junction does not line up with germline, which may come from a read error. This sequence joins TRBV12-3 or TRBV12-4 and TRBJ2-2, with D possibly being TRBD2 (5 bases). The CDR3 has 14 amino acids. In nucleotides, the CDR3 is TGTGCCAGCCGTCCCGGAGGCAACACCTGGGAGCTGTTATTT. Translated: CASRPGGNTWELLF.

This clonotype was seen only a few times. V is TRBV12-3 or TRBV12-4 and J is TRBJ2-2; possible D gene TRBD1, 6 bases. The CDR3 is 14 residues long. With 5 bases removed from V and 3 bases from J, the gap between germline ends came to 10 bases. Here the CDR3 DNA reads TGTGCCAGCAGTCGACAGGTAGACACCGGGGAGCTGTTTTTT. It codes for CASSRQVDTGELFF.

A remark on this clonotype: This sequence may be a read error, since a much larger clone differs from it by one base. This sequence joins TRBV6-1 and TRBJ1-5; D unclear. CDR1 is MNHNS and CDR2 is SASEGT in the germline V gene. The CDR3 is 15 amino acids. DNA of the CDR3: TGTACCAGCAGTGAAGCCGGCAGCCGGAATCAGCCCCAGCATTTT. The encoded protein is CTSSEAGSRNQPQHF.

This clonotype was counted only a few times. Germline is not matched at one junction end, which may reflect a read error. The gene calls are TRBV11-1 and TRBJ1-1; possibly TRBD1 for D (6 bases). Germline V gene lookup returns CDR1 SGHAT and CDR2 FQDESV (reference sequence). There are 14 residues in the CDR3. This CDR3 is CVSSLDRLEVEAFF. The CDR3 DNA reads as TGTGTCAGCAGCTTAGACAGGTTGGAGGTTGAAGCTTTCTTT.

A word on this clonotype: A junction end diverges from the germline sequence, so it may reflect a read error. The genes are TRBV11-2 and TRBJ2-2, with TRBD2 as a possible D gene (5 bases). CDR3 length: 13 amino acids. Germline V gene sequence: CDR1 SGHAT, CDR2 FQNNGV. The CDR3 DNA reads as TGTGCCAGCAGCTTAGAAGCGAACGGGGAGCTACTTTTT. As protein: CASSLEANGELLF. Filled out from reference TRBV11-2 and TRBJ2-2, the complete variable domain reads EAGVAQSPRYKIIEKRQSVAFWCNPISGHATLYWYQQILGQGPKLLIQFQNNGVVDDSQLPKDRFSAERLKGVDSTLKIQPAKLEDSAVYLCASSLEANGELLFGEGSRLTVL.

This rearrangement joins TRBV10-1 to TRBJ2-1, with 7 bases identical to TRBD2. CDR3 size: 14 residues. With V trimmed by 3 bases and J by 6 bases, 5 bases remained unmatched. Germline V gene sequence: CDR1 WNHNN, CDR2 SYGVQD (reference sequence). CDR3 sequence: CASSECGGFNEQFF. The CDR3 nucleotides are TGCGCCAGCAGTGAATGCGGGGGTTTCAATGAGCAGTTCTTC.

The rearrangement uses TRBV20-1 and TRBJ2-5; D possibly corresponds to TRBD2 (6 bases). Germline V gene sequence: CDR1 DFQATT, CDR2 SNEGSKA (reference sequence). The V and J ends lost 3 bases and 5 bases respectively, with 13 bases between them. There are 13 residues in the CDR3. CDR3 region: CSARPRERETQYF. The CDR3 DNA is TGCAGTGCTAGGCCCCGGGAGCGGGAGACCCAGTACTTC.

This clonotype was detected only once. This chain uses TRBV4-3 with TRBJ1-1, with D uncertain. The CDR3 has 14 amino acids. CDR1 LGHNA and CDR2 YSLEER come from the germline V gene. V was trimmed by 5 bases and J by 4 bases, leaving 14 bases between them. The CDR3, as DNA: TGCGCCAGCAGCTCAGAGTCGTGTCGCACTGAAGCTTTCTTT. As protein: CASSSESCRTEAFF.

The chain recombines TRBV28 with TRBJ1-1, with TRBD1 matching over 7 bases. CDR3 size: 15 residues. V gave up 5 bases and J gave up 2 bases; unmatched junction bases: 8. Germline CDR1 is MDHEN and CDR2 is SYDVKM. CDR3 DNA: TGTGCCAGCAGTGGGGACAGCATCGGAAACACTGAAGCTTTCTTT. Translated, it gives CASSGDSIGNTEAFF.

The sample holds one count of this clonotype. At one boundary the junction diverges from the germline segment, which might be a read error. This chain connects TRBV12-3 or TRBV12-4 to TRBJ2-1; 8 bases are a match to TRBD2. The CDR3 totals 17 residues. Here the CDR3 reads CARSLASAGALYNEQFF. CDR3 bases: TGTGCCAGAAGTTTAGCGTCAGCGGGGGCTCTATACAATGAGCAGTTCTTC.

A word on this clonotype: The conserved closing phenylalanine or tryptophan is absent in this CDR3, likely reflecting a read error. The chain joins TRBV6-5 to TRBJ1-5; D gene ambiguous. CDR1 and CDR2 (germline): MNHEY, SVGAGI. The CDR3 totals 15 residues. The CDR3 loop reads CASTYMMYSNQPQHI. The CDR3, as DNA: TGTGCCAGCACTTACATGATGTATAGCAATCAGCCCCAGCATATT.